The 14 T cell receptor beta chains listed next were all sequenced from one sample in a study of T cell changes during pregnancy in multiple sclerosis. Generated by immunoSEQ multiplex PCR, the TCRdb table keeps only in-frame clones and is missing some. The data hold approximately 69,000 clones, with around nine tenths observed a single time. The material sequenced was peripheral blood, taken in the second trimester of pregnancy. All receptors derive from a female donor in good health, enrolled as a control in a pregnancy study.

The chain recombines TRBV4-2 with TRBJ2-4, with D maybe TRBD1 (5 bases). The germline gives CDR1 LGHNA, CDR2 YNFKEQ. This CDR3 contains 15 residues. V was shortened by 3 bases and J by 4 bases, with 13 bases between the two germline ends. The CDR3 coding sequence is TGTGCCAGCAGCCAGACGATCAGGGTAAAAAACATTCAGTACTTC. Protein sequence: CASSQTIRVKNIQYF.

This chain joins TRBV7-3 and TRBJ2-5, with D unresolved. The CDR3 runs 14 residues. V gave up 2 bases and J gave up 4 bases, with 11 bases separating them. The germline gives CDR1 SGHTA, CDR2 FQGTGA. CDR3 amino acids: CASSLAGLGETQYF. In DNA form, the CDR3 reads TGTGCCAGCAGCTTAGCAGGTTTGGGAGAGACCCAGTACTTC.

This rearrangement joins TRBV25-1 to TRBJ1-2; TRBD1 aligns across 7 bases. With V trimmed by 7 bases and J by 13 bases, 12 bases remained unmatched. Germline V gives CDR1 MGHDK, CDR2 SYGVNS. The CDR3 runs 12 residues. The CDR3 loop is CASTAITGASTF. Written as DNA, the CDR3 is TGTGCCAGCACCGCGATAACAGGGGCTAGCACCTTC.

The chain carries TRBV7-2 and TRBJ2-4; 8 nucleotides align to TRBD2. Germline CDR1 and CDR2: SGHTA and FQGNSA. The V segment lost 10 bases and the J segment 0 bases; nucleotides outside the gene matches: 11. This CDR3 has 16 residues. CDR3 region: CAIQTPGGLAKNIQYF. The CDR3 DNA is TGTGCCATCCAAACGCCGGGGGGGTTAGCCAAAAACATTCAGTACTTC.

The rearrangement uses TRBV5-1 and TRBJ2-2; weak D call: TRBD2 (6 bases). This CDR3 has 15 amino acids. V gave up 0 bases and J gave up 6 bases, with 12 bases separating them. Germline assignment: CDR1 SGHRS and CDR2 YFSETQ. The CDR3 protein is CASSLDAGSPGELFF. CDR3 nucleotides: TGCGCCAGCAGCTTGGATGCGGGGAGCCCCGGGGAGCTGTTTTTT.

This clone occurred once. The chain couples TRBV29-1 to TRBJ1-2; 12 positions agree with TRBD1. This CDR3 is 14 amino acids long. Germline CDR1 SQVTM, CDR2 ANQGSEA. With 3 bases clipped from V and 8 bases from J, the junction kept 7 bases outside the gene matches. CDR3 residues: CSVDLGQGAGGYTF. DNA for the CDR3: TGCAGCGTTGATCTGGGACAGGGGGCGGGGGGCTACACCTTC.

This chain connects TRBV7-9 to TRBJ1-1; 9 bases are shared with TRBD1. Germline trimming cut 5 bases from V and 0 bases from J; bases unmatched to any gene: 4. Germline assignment: CDR1 SEHNR and CDR2 FQNEAQ (reference sequence). This CDR3 spans 15 amino acids. CDR3 in amino acids: CASSLGQGLNTEAFF. The DNA of the CDR3 is TGTGCCAGCAGCCTGGGACAGGGTTTGAACACTGAAGCTTTCTTT. The whole variable domain, filled in from reference TRBV7-9 and TRBJ1-1, reads DTGVSQNPRHKITKRGQNVTFRCDPISEHNRLYWYRQTLGQGPEFLTYFQNEAQLEKSRLLSDRFSAERPKGSFSTLEIQRTEQGDSAMYLCASSLGQGLNTEAFFGQGTRLTVV.

V gene TRBV5-1 combines with J gene TRBJ2-1, with D maybe TRBD2 (5 bases). Germline loops: CDR1 SGHRS, CDR2 YFSETQ. The CDR3 runs to 16 residues. V was trimmed by 4 bases and J by 7 bases, leaving 21 bases between them. The CDR3 is CASSPDEGTVLNEQFF. DNA for the CDR3: TGCGCCAGCAGCCCCGACGAGGGAACCGTGTTGAATGAGCAGTTCTTC.

With respect to this clone: The junction does not match germline at one end; this may be a read error. V gene TRBV7-7 combines with J gene TRBJ2-1; D is unclear. Germline-derived CDR1 and CDR2 are SSHAT and FNYEAQ (reference sequence). The CDR3 spans 15 residues. The CDR3 protein is CASSLGDTPRNEQFF. CDR3 coding DNA: TGTGCTAGCAGCTTGGGTGACACCCCCAGGAATGAGCAGTTCTTC.

This sequence joins TRBV4-2 and TRBJ1-3, with 12 bases that match TRBD1. CDR1 is LGHNA, CDR2 YNFKEQ, per germline. V trimming: 2 bases; J trimming: 5 bases; junction bases outside the gene matches: 22. The CDR3 is made up of 22 amino acids. The CDR3 DNA reads TGTGCCAGCAGCCAATCCGGGACAGGGGGCGCATTACAACCCTTTGAAAGAAACACCATATATTTT. This codes for CASSQSGTGGALQPFERNTIYF.

The chain recombines TRBV13 with TRBJ1-4; no clear D. The CDR3 consists of 14 residues. V was trimmed by 7 bases and J by 2 bases, leaving 11 bases between them. Germline loops: CDR1 PRHDT, CDR2 FYEKMQ (reference sequence). The CDR3, as DNA: TGTGCCAGCACGCGAAGAGAGACTAATGAAAAACTGTTTTTT. Translation gives CASTRRETNEKLFF.

This rearrangement joins TRBV5-1 to TRBJ1-4, with 7 bases aligning to TRBD1. CDR3 size: 14 residues. The ends lost 3 bases at V and 8 bases at J; junction bases unmatched: 7. Per the germline V gene, CDR1 is SGHRS and CDR2 is YFSETQ. The CDR3 is CASSSGQFGEKLFF. CDR3 coding DNA: TGCGCCAGCAGCTCGGGACAGTTTGGAGAAAAACTGTTTTTT. Variable domain in full (rest from reference TRBV5-1 and TRBJ1-4): KAGVTQTPRYLIKTRGQQVTLSCSPISGHRSVSWYQQTPGQGLQFLFEYFSETQRNKGNFPGRFSGRQFSNSRSEMNVSTLELGDSALYLCASSSGQFGEKLFFGSGTQLSVL.

This chain uses TRBV7-9 with TRBJ2-2, with TRBD1 matching over 11 bases. V lost 7 bases and J lost 4; bases outside the gene matches: 2. Germline assignment: CDR1 SEHNR and CDR2 FQNEAQ (reference sequence). CDR3 length: 14 residues. The CDR3 coding sequence is TGTGCCAGCACCGGGACAGGGGGCACCGGGGAGCTGTTTTTT. Its protein is CASTGTGGTGELFF.

In its sample, this clone was seen once. This chain uses TRBV7-2 with TRBJ2-5; 8 bases align to TRBD1. Per the germline V gene, CDR1 is SGHTA and CDR2 is FQGNSA. J lost 5 bases, V lost 3 bases, and 5 bases had no gene match. The CDR3 is made up of 14 amino acids. The DNA of the CDR3 is TGTGCCAGCAGCTTCACACAGGGGGTGGAGACCCAGTACTTC. Translated, it gives CASSFTQGVETQYF.